Given below is one T cell receptor (beta chain) in context. Its antigen is unidentified. The data are from a study of shared clonotypes between healthy human individuals. Turning to the study itself: The composition of the donors was a couple of women and a few men aged 18 to 49. Broader study findings: Among four donors, roughly 5% of naive CD4 clonotypes were found in common. Estimated richness was generally greater in naive than memory subsets.

In the original analysis: There were no quality scores in the junction-only immunoSEQ sequences, so filtering differed. Sequencing was performed with immunoSEQ multiplex PCR; in TCRdb, only in-frame clones are kept and a portion is missing. D and trimming were read from the DNA, whereas the V and J calls and clone size are those reported in that table. This sample has some 1,400,000 clones, with 96% found just once. The V gene's germline CDR1 is MNHNY and CDR2 SVGAGI (reference sequence). V was pared by 6 bases and J by 0 bases, with 12 bases between. The CDR3 is 14 amino acids. The chain uses TRBV6-6 and TRBJ2-7, with D possibly being TRBD1 or TRBD2 (5 bases each). The receptor was derived from a young man in good health. Sequenced: naive CD4+ T cells sorted from blood. Subset indicated: CD45RA+ positively selected. The chain's CDR3 is CASRNRGPSYEQYF. The CDR3 nucleotides read TGTGCCAGCAGAAACCGGGGACCCTCCTACGAGCAGTACTTC.